This record looks at one T cell receptor (beta chain) sequence and its context. Original handling: Quantification of nucleated cells was approximated via reference gene primer amplification. Here immunoSEQ multiplex PCR was the method, and the copy in TCRdb shows in-frame clones only, minus some. That table is the source of V, J and clone size, and D and trimming were worked out from the DNA. The table shows 110,000 to 150,000 clones, with over 75% occurring only once. This sample is drawn from a study of blood T cell repertoires in COVID-19. Turning to the study itself: The study drew acute and convalescent COVID-19 samples from the United States, Italy and Spain. Sources were T cells, B-cell-depleted T cells, or PBMCs; the material itself was cDNA or gDNA.

The sequenced sample was peripheral blood. This TCR was recovered from a man aged 50-59 years with acute or convalescent COVID-19.

This chain's CDR3 is CASSQFWAGTLASTDTQYF. In DNA form, the CDR3 reads TGTGCCAGCAGCCAATTTTGGGCGGGGACCTTGGCTAGCACAGATACGCAGTATTTT. The rearrangement links TRBV14 to TRBJ2-3; a weak D match, TRBD2 (6 bases). The CDR3 is 19 amino acids. Trimming stripped 2 bases from V and 0 bases from J, with 21 bases between. The germline gives CDR1 SGHDN, CDR2 FVKESK.